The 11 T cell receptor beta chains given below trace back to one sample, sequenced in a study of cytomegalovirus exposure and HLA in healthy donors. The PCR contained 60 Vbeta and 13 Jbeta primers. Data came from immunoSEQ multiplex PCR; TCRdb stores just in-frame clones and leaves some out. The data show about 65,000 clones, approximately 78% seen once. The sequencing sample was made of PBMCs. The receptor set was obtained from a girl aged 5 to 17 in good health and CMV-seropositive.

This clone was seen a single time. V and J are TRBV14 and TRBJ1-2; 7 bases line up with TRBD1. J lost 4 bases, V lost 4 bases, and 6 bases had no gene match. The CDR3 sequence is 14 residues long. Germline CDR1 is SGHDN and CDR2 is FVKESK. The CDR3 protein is CASSPQGIGYGYTF. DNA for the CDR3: TGTGCCAGCAGCCCACAGGGGATCGGCTATGGCTACACCTTC. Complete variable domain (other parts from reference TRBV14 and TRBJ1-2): EAGVTQFPSHSVIEKGQTVTLRCDPISGHDNLYWYRRVMGKEIKFLLHFVKESKQDESGMPNNRFLAERTGGTYSTLKVQPAELEDSGVYFCASSPQGIGYGYTFGSGTRLTVV.

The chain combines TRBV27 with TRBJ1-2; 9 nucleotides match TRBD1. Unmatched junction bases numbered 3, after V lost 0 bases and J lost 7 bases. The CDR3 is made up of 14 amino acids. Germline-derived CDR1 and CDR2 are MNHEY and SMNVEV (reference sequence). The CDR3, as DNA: TGTGCCAGCAGTTTATCGGACAGGGGCTCTGGCTACACCTTC. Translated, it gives CASSLSDRGSGYTF.

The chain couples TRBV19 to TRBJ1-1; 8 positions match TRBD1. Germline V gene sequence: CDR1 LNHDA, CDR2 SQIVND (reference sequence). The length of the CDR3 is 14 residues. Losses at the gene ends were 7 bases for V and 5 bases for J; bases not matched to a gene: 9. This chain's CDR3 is CASKMDRVGTEAFF. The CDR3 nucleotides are TGTGCCAGTAAAATGGACAGGGTGGGGACTGAAGCTTTCTTT.

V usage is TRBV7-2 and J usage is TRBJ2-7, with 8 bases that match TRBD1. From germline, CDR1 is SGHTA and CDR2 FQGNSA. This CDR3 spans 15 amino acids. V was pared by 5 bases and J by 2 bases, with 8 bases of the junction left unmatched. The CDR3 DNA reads TGTGCCAGCAGCCAGATGTCAGGGGGCGCCTACGAGCAGTACTTC. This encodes CASSQMSGGAYEQYF.

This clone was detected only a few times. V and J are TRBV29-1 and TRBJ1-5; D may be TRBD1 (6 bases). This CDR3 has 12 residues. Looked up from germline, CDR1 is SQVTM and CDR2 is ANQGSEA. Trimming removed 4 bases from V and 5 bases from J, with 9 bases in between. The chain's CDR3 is CSVGGGDQPQHF. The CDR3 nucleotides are TGCAGCGTTGGGGGGGGCGATCAGCCCCAGCATTTT.

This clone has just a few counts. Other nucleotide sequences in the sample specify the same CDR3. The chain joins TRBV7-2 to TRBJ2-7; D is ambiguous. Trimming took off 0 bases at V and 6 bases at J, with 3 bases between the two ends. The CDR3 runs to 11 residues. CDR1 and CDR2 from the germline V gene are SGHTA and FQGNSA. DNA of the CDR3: TGTGCCAGCAGCTTAGCAGCCGAGCAGTACTTC. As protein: CASSLAAEQYF. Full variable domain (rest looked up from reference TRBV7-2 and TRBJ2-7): GAGVSQSPSNKVTEKGKDVELRCDPISGHTALYWYRQSLGQGLEFLIYFQGNSAPDKSGLPSDRFSAERTGGSVSTLTIQRTQQEDSAVYLCASSLAAEQYFGPGTRLTVT.

The CDR3 coding sequence is TGTGCCAGCAGCCAAGGAGAGACACCCCTTTGGGATGAGCAGTTCTTC. Translating it yields CASSQGETPLWDEQFF. The chain uses TRBV14 and TRBJ2-1; D gene ambiguous. The CDR3 covers 16 residues. Trimming shortened V by 1 base and J by 8 bases, and 18 bases separated the two germline ends. Germline V lookup: CDR1 SGHDN, CDR2 FVKESK.

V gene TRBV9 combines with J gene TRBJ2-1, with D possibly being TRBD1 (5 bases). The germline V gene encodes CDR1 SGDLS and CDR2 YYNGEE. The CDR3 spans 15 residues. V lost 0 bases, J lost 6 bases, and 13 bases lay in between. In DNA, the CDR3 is TGTGCCAGCAGCGTAGGACAGATTCAAGGCAATGAGCAGTTCTTC. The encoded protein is CASSVGQIQGNEQFF.

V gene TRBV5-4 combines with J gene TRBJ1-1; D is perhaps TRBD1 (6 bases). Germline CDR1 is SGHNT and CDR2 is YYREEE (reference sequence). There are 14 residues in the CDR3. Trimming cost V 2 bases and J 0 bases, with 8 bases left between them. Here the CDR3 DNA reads TGTGCCAGCAGCTTCTGGGGGCTGAACACTGAAGCTTTCTTT. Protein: CASSFWGLNTEAFF. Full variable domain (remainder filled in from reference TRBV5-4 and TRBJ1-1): ETGVTQSPTHLIKTRGQQVTLRCSSQSGHNTVSWYQQALGQGPQFIFQYYREEENGRGNFPPRFSGLQFPNYSSELNVNALELDDSALYLCASSFWGLNTEAFFGQGTRLTVV.

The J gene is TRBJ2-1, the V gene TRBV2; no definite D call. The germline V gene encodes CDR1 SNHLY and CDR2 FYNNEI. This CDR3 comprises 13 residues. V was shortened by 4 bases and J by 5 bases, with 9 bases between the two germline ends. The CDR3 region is CASSGSLNNEQFF. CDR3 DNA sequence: TGTGCCAGCAGTGGAAGCCTAAACAATGAGCAGTTCTTC.

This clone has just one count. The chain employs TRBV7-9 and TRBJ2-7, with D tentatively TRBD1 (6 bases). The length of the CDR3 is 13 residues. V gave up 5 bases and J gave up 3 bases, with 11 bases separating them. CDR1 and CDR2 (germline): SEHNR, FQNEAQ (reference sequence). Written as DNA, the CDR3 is TGTGCCAGCAGCAACCGGGGACACTACGAGCAGTACTTC. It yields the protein CASSNRGHYEQYF.